This TCR beta chain comes out of a study of shared clonotypes between healthy human individuals. Whole-study context: CD8 memory received one plate per donor, CD8 naive two, CD4 memory three and CD4 naive three. Study-level points and caveats: Generation probability values for non-shared clonotypes were lower than those for clonotypes shared by all four donors. Shared across a handful of donors were about 4.6% of the naive CD4 clonotypes. In having few donors, the study represented limited genetic and exposure-history diversity.

Germline V CDR1 and CDR2: MDHEN, SYDVKM. Trimming took 4 bases from V and 6 from J; bases not matched to a gene: 11. CDR3 length equals 17 residues. Regarding this clone: What it binds is unknown.

Here immunoSEQ multiplex PCR was the method, and the copy in TCRdb shows in-frame clones only, minus some. The sample yields hundreds of thousands of clones, about 80% seen once. The gene calls are TRBV28 and TRBJ1-5; 11 bases line up with TRBD1. This clonotype was obtained from a woman in her twenties or thirties in good health. Sequenced: memory CD4+ T cells sorted from blood. Subset reported: CD45RA-negative fraction. CDR3 region: CASSSSASGQGVQPQHF. CDR3 in DNA: TGTGCCAGCAGTTCTTCCGCATCGGGACAGGGGGTTCAGCCCCAGCATTTT.